This T cell receptor (beta chain) was recorded in a study of low-dose radiotherapy and immunotherapy resistance in tumors. Trimming cost V 3 bases and J 1 base, with 12 bases left between them. The length of the CDR3 is 15 residues. CDR1 and CDR2 from the germline V gene are MNHEY and SMNVEV (reference sequence). Primers targeting TRAV and TRBV primed first-strand cDNA, covering alpha and beta chains. With a constant-region primer and a V-primer adapter, TCRs were subjected to roughly 18 PCR cycles of amplification. One entry per CDR3 protein, called by TCRdb with MiXCR from the reads. This table holds about 39,000 distinct CDR3 sequences, less than 25% found once. The sample's time point: after trial treatment. Treatment: LDRT plus nivolumab, ipilimumab, low-dose cyclophosphamide and aspirin (RACIN trial). Donors, who were enrolled in a single-arm phase I dose-escalation trial, received nivolumab, ipilimumab, aspirin, low-dose cyclophosphamide and low-dose radiotherapy.

This clonotype was seen more than once but under ten times. The clonotype was recovered from a female donor with ovarian cancer. The source was PBMCs, collected after low-dose radiotherapy plus immunotherapy. The chain couples TRBV27 to TRBJ2-5; D remains ambiguous. CDR3 sequence: CASSFGAAVQETQYF. DNA of the CDR3: TGTGCCAGCAGTTTCGGTGCGGCAGTCCAAGAGACCCAGTACTTC.